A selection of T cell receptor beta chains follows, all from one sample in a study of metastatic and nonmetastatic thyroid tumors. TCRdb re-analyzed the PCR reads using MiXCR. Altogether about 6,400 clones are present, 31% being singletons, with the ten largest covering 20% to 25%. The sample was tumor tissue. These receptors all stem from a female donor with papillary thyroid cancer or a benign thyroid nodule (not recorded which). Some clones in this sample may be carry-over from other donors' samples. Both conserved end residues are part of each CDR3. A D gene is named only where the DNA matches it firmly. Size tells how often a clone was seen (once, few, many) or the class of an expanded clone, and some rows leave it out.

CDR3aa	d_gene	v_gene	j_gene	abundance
CASLAWGESNQPQHF	.	TRBV19	TRBJ1-5	.
CASSLYTF	.	TRBV7-9	TRBJ1-2	.
CSAPRLRLGGTEAFF	.	TRBV20-1	TRBJ1-1	many
CASSSGGARETQYF	.	TRBV11-2	TRBJ2-5	.
CASSHPGGEDTGELFF	.	TRBV7-8	TRBJ2-2	large
CASSLGGRIYEQYF	TRBD2	TRBV6-5	TRBJ2-7	.
CSARDGSHNEQFF	.	TRBV20-1	TRBJ2-1	.
CATVTGTGGRTDTQYF	TRBD1	TRBV6-2/TRBV6-3	TRBJ2-3	.
CASSYSAGDTEAFF	.	TRBV6-2/TRBV6-3	TRBJ1-1	few
CASSPPGILSPLHF	.	TRBV28	TRBJ1-6	few
CSVEREESSYNEQFF	TRBD2	TRBV20-1	TRBJ2-1	.
CASSEAQGFSTDTQYF	.	TRBV2	TRBJ2-3	.
CASSEIPFGNQPQHF	.	TRBV6-1	TRBJ1-5	few
CASTPAGGIITGELFF	TRBD2	TRBV6-1	TRBJ2-2	few
CASSSGLRRGYTF	.	TRBV12-3/TRBV12-4	TRBJ1-2	few
CACSDRGETRYF	TRBD1	TRBV12-3/TRBV12-4	TRBJ2-5	.
CASRSSRSGTLYNEQFF	TRBD2	TRBV2	TRBJ2-1	once
CASSSTAQALGYTF	.	TRBV6-1	TRBJ1-2	.
CASSYSNVPDTQYF	.	TRBV6-2/TRBV6-3	TRBJ2-3	few
CASSERGQEGTQYF	TRBD1	TRBV6-1	TRBJ2-5	few
CVSSPHCGTNHMQYF	.	TRBV11-3	TRBJ2-3	.
CASSLAGGQGKRGSYEQYF	.	TRBV5-1	TRBJ2-7	once
CASSFNSYNEQFF	.	TRBV27	TRBJ2-1	few
CASSAGTESAYEQYF	.	TRBV19	TRBJ2-7	few
CASSLGIEAGALNQPQHF	.	TRBV28	TRBJ1-5	few
CASSSPWGVTTEAFF	.	TRBV27	TRBJ1-1	medium-sized
CASSLRGAPGLAGADTQYF	TRBD2	TRBV7-3	TRBJ2-3	.
CASSYGGLGEETQYF	TRBD2	TRBV6-5	TRBJ2-5	few
CSALGGMNTEAFF	.	TRBV29-1	TRBJ1-1	few
CASSTTGEYGNEQFF	TRBD1	TRBV12-3/TRBV12-4	TRBJ2-1	few
CSVELGRGSYEHYF	TRBD1	TRBV29-1	TRBJ2-7	.
CASSLKIHTGELFF	.	TRBV4-1	TRBJ2-2	medium-sized
CASDSGGREAYNEQFF	.	TRBV11-2	TRBJ2-1	.
CASSSGTSGINYNEQFF	TRBD2	TRBV6-2/TRBV6-3	TRBJ2-1	.
CASSLDRNEQYF	.	TRBV11-3	TRBJ2-7	.
CASSTNREQYF	.	TRBV19	TRBJ2-7	few
CASSQPGLAETQYF	.	TRBV6-1	TRBJ2-5	.
CASVPQREQETQYF	TRBD2	TRBV2	TRBJ2-5	.
CASSPARWYEQYF	.	TRBV4-1	TRBJ2-7	medium-sized
CASSLGQDNQPQHF	.	TRBV6-1	TRBJ1-5	few